This passage covers 25 T cell receptor beta chains from one sample sequenced in a study of identical twins. Each CDR3 protein is one row after TCRdb ran MiXCR on the 5' RACE reads. This sample has approximately 490,000 distinct CDR3 sequences, with under 25% found just once. These data are also associated with another study on yellow fever vaccine responses in identical twins.

Input material: CD4+ T cells sorted from blood. Receptors originate from a woman in her late teens or twenties in good health.

This clonotype has a handful of counts. V usage is TRBV5-1 and J usage is TRBJ2-1; 10 bases agree with TRBD1. Losses at the gene ends were 4 bases for V and 0 bases for J; bases not matched to a gene: 13. Germline CDR1 reads SGHRS; CDR2 reads YFSETQ. The CDR3 consists of 19 residues. The CDR3 loop reads CASSPLGTGVSGSYNEQFF. The CDR3 coding sequence is TGCGCCAGCAGCCCTCTGGGGACAGGGGTCTCGGGCTCCTACAATGAGCAGTTCTTC.

This clonotype showed up just a few times. This chain joins TRBV10-3 and TRBJ2-2; TRBD1 might be the D (6 bases). Trimming took 10 bases from V and 0 from J, leaving 12 bases between them. CDR3 length: 14 residues. Germline-derived CDR1 and CDR2 are ENHRY and SYGVKD. CDR3: CATHGGANTGELFF. In DNA form, the CDR3 reads TGTGCCACCCATGGGGGCGCGAACACCGGGGAGCTGTTTTTT.

The chain joins TRBV10-1 to TRBJ2-5; D unresolved. There are 15 residues in the CDR3. Trimming cost V 4 bases and J 5 bases, with 17 bases left between them. CDR1 and CDR2 from the germline V gene are WNHNN and SYGVQD (reference sequence). The CDR3 DNA is TGCGCCAGCAGTGGTGATGTAGGGCCCACGGAGACCCAGTACTTC. Its protein is CASSGDVGPTETQYF.

The chain carries TRBV4-1 and TRBJ2-1, with 9 bases matching TRBD1. The germline V gene has CDR1 MGHRA and CDR2 YSYEKL. V lost 6 bases and J lost 4; bases outside the gene matches: 16. The CDR3 is 18 residues long. This CDR3 is CASSLQGALAANYNEQFF. The CDR3 region has the DNA TGCGCCAGCAGTCTACAGGGGGCCTTAGCCGCCAATTACAATGAGCAGTTCTTC.

The sample holds a few counts of this clonotype. This chain connects TRBV27 to TRBJ1-5; TRBD1 matches at 12 bases. The CDR3 consists of 16 residues. Trimming cost V 6 bases and J 5 bases; bases outside gene matches: 8. Germline V gene lookup returns CDR1 MNHEY and CDR2 SMNVEV (reference sequence). The CDR3 is CASRDAGQGAYQPQHF. The CDR3 DNA is TGTGCCAGCAGAGATGCGGGACAGGGGGCGTATCAGCCCCAGCATTTT.

Turning to this clonotype: The conserved closing phenylalanine or tryptophan is absent in this CDR3, likely reflecting a read error. The limits of the CDR3 on the DNA are not certain, so only TCRdb's listed CDR3 is given. V is TRBV21-1 and J is TRBJ2-7; TRBD1, the table's D call, lacks a check against the DNA. TRBV21-1 is shown as a pseudogene. Both ends counted, the CDR3 spans 10 residues. The CDR3 loop reads CASRGTGGRR.

This clonotype has only a few counts. This rearrangement joins TRBV15 to TRBJ2-2; possible D gene TRBD2, 6 bases. V was shortened by 0 bases and J by 6 bases, with 14 bases between the two germline ends. Germline CDR1 LNHNV, CDR2 YYDKDF (reference sequence). This CDR3 contains 16 residues. The DNA of the CDR3 is TGTGCCACCAGCAGAGATCTAGCGCTCACGGCCGGGGAGCTGTTTTTT. Its translation is CATSRDLALTAGELFF.

This clonotype was observed a few times. The J gene is TRBJ2-6, the V gene TRBV7-3; D remains unclear. The CDR3 has 14 amino acids. CDR1 and CDR2 from the germline V gene are SGHTA and FQGTGA. V dropped 5 bases and J dropped 0 bases, with 5 bases sitting between them. The CDR3 DNA follows: TGTGCCAGCAGCCAGAACTCTGGGGCCAACGTCCTGACTTTC. Encoded protein: CASSQNSGANVLTF. The whole variable domain, filled in from reference TRBV7-3 and TRBJ2-6, reads GAGVSQTPSNKVTEKGKYVELRCDPISGHTALYWYRQSLGQGPEFLIYFQGTGAADDSGLPNDRFFAVRPEGSVSTLKIQRTERGDSAVYLCASSQNSGANVLTFGAGSRLTVL.

The CDR3: CASSLESFGTQYF. The CDR3 nucleotides are TGTGCCAGCAGCTTGGAGTCCTTCGGGACCCAGTACTTC. V gene TRBV7-2 combines with J gene TRBJ2-5; D uncertain. Looked up from germline, CDR1 is SGHTA and CDR2 is FQGNSA. V lost 3 bases, J lost 7 bases, and 12 bases lay in between. This CDR3 is built from 13 residues.

In DNA form, the CDR3 reads TGTGCCAGCAGTTACTCAGCGCCGGGGGATACGCAGTATTTT. Protein product: CASSYSAPGDTQYF. This rearrangement joins TRBV6-5 to TRBJ2-3, with D perhaps TRBD2 (5 bases). CDR1 and CDR2 from the germline V gene are MNHEY and SVGAGI. The CDR3 spans 14 residues. Trimming cost V 0 bases and J 6 bases, with 10 bases left between them.

This clonotype was seen a handful of times. CDR3 protein: CASRRREETQYF. DNA of the CDR3: TGTGCCAGTAGGCGGAGAGAAGAGACCCAGTACTTC. This chain uses TRBV11-2 with TRBJ2-5; D remains unclear. V was clipped by 9 bases and J by 3 bases, with 11 bases between them. The CDR3 totals 12 residues. Germline assignment: CDR1 SGHAT and CDR2 FQNNGV.

This clonotype occurred a few times. The chain is built from TRBV4-1 and TRBJ2-5; 9 bases line up with TRBD2. This CDR3 has 19 residues. CDR1 MGHRA and CDR2 YSYEKL come from the germline V gene. V trimming: 0 bases; J trimming: 5 bases; junction bases outside the gene matches: 16. CDR3 DNA sequence: TGCGCCAGCAGCCAAGAAGGTCTCGGTGTAGCGGGAGAAAAGGAGACCCAGTACTTC. Encoded protein: CASSQEGLGVAGEKETQYF.

This clonotype was picked up a small number of times. The chain recombines TRBV6-1 with TRBJ2-7, with a weak D call TRBD2 (5 bases). From germline, CDR1 is MNHNS and CDR2 SASEGT. V dropped 5 bases and J dropped 2 bases, with 10 bases sitting between them. The CDR3 is 13 residues long. CDR3 bases: TGTGCCAGCAGTAAACTAGATACCTACGAGCAGTACGTC. Translating gives CASSKLDTYEQYV.

This clonotype was observed at least ten times. The CDR3 here is CASSPDTDTQYF. The CDR3 DNA is TGCGCCAGCAGCCCAGATACAGATACGCAGTATTTT. The chain links TRBV5-1 to TRBJ2-3; D not certain. From germline, CDR1 is SGHRS and CDR2 YFSETQ. Between the trimmed V and J ends, which lost 4 bases and 3 bases, there was a span of 6 bases. CDR3 length: 12 amino acids. Combining the CDR3 with reference TRBV5-1 and TRBJ2-3 gives the whole variable domain KAGVTQTPRYLIKTRGQQVTLSCSPISGHRSVSWYQQTPGQGLQFLFEYFSETQRNKGNFPGRFSGRQFSNSRSEMNVSTLELGDSALYLCASSPDTDTQYFGPGTRLTVL.

The chain joins TRBV12-3 or TRBV12-4 to TRBJ1-1; 8 bases agree with TRBD1. This CDR3 region has 15 residues. The ends lost 5 bases at V and 4 bases at J; junction bases unmatched: 9. As DNA, the CDR3 is TGTGCCAGCAGTCACCAGGGGGCGCTTGGCACTGAAGCTTTCTTT. This gives the protein CASSHQGALGTEAFF.

This clonotype was observed a handful of times. The CDR3 DNA is TGCAGTGCGCAACAGGGGAACTATGGCTACACCTTC. It specifies CSAQQGNYGYTF. This sequence joins TRBV20-1 and TRBJ1-2, with 7 bases lining up with TRBD1. Germline values: CDR1 DFQATT, CDR2 SNEGSKA (reference sequence). The V gene end was trimmed by 6 bases and the J gene end by 2 bases; junction bases not matched to a gene: 3. The CDR3 extends over 12 amino acids.

This clonotype was counted only a few times. The chain joins TRBV5-6 to TRBJ2-1; D ambiguous. Germline V gene data show CDR1 as SGHDT and CDR2 as YYEEEE. V lost 2 bases and J lost 5, with 14 bases in between. CDR3 length equals 15 residues. The chain's CDR3 is CASSFRSLPHNEQFF. The CDR3 DNA sequence: TGTGCCAGCAGCTTTCGGTCTCTCCCCCACAATGAGCAGTTCTTC.

This chain connects TRBV18 to TRBJ2-2; D ambiguous. CDR1 and CDR2 (germline): KGHSH, LQKENI. Trimming pared 3 bases from V and 3 bases from J, leaving 5 bases between. This CDR3 region has 13 residues. The CDR3 coding sequence is TGTGCCAGCTCACCCTTTGACACCGGGGAGCTGTTTTTT. Its protein product is CASSPFDTGELFF.

The chain uses TRBV20-1 and TRBJ1-5; no firm D call. V was shortened by 8 bases and J by 0 bases, with 11 bases between the two germline ends. The CDR3 extends over 13 amino acids. The V gene's germline CDR1 is DFQATT and CDR2 SNEGSKA (reference sequence). The CDR3 DNA follows: TGCAGTACTGGACCCGATAGCAATCAGCCCCAGCATTTT. It is translated as CSTGPDSNQPQHF.

This clonotype was recorded a few times. The chain links TRBV14 to TRBJ1-4; D call uncertain. The CDR3 covers 14 residues. CDR1 and CDR2 from the germline V gene are SGHDN and FVKESK. V was cut by 3 bases and J by 6 bases, with 11 bases left in between. The chain's CDR3 is CASSHIHADEKLFF. The CDR3 DNA is TGTGCCAGCAGCCACATACACGCGGATGAAAAACTGTTTTTT.

This clonotype occurred a few times. This chain connects TRBV6-5 to TRBJ2-2, with D unresolved. The germline V gene has CDR1 MNHEY and CDR2 SVGAGI. The V and J ends lost 4 bases and 6 bases respectively, with 6 bases between them. CDR3 length equals 12 residues. CDR3 loop: CASSSTAGELFF. The DNA of the CDR3 is TGTGCCAGCAGTTCCACAGCCGGGGAGCTGTTTTTT.

This rearrangement joins TRBV6-1 to TRBJ2-5; TRBD2 aligns across 14 bases. This CDR3 is built from 16 residues. In germline, CDR1 is MNHNS, CDR2 SASEGT. With 8 bases clipped from V and 3 bases from J, the junction kept 8 bases outside the gene matches. The CDR3 DNA reads TGTGCCAGCGAGCAGGCGGGACTAGCGGGAGAAGAGACCCAGTACTTC. It codes for CASEQAGLAGEETQYF.

V is TRBV28 and J is TRBJ2-5, with TRBD2 matching over 9 bases. After removal of 2 bases from V and 8 bases from J, the junction contained 9 bases not matched to a gene. The CDR3 has 15 amino acids. Germline CDR1 reads MDHEN; CDR2 reads SYDVKM. CDR3 sequence: CASSLTGSGSRTQYF. CDR3 coding DNA: TGTGCCAGCAGTTTAACGGGTAGCGGGAGTCGAACCCAGTACTTC.

This clonotype turned up a few times. This chain uses TRBV12-3 or TRBV12-4 with TRBJ1-1, with D maybe TRBD1 (6 bases). This CDR3 comprises 14 residues. The ends were cut back, 6 bases at V and 4 bases at J, with 15 bases in the middle. CDR3: CASRDTGSRTEAFF. CDR3 nucleotides: TGTGCCAGCAGAGATACAGGGTCCCGCACTGAAGCTTTCTTT.

The chain is built from TRBV10-3 and TRBJ2-1; tentative D call: TRBD2 (6 bases). CDR1 and CDR2 from the germline V gene are ENHRY and SYGVKD. The CDR3 length is 14 residues. V gave up 6 bases and J gave up 6 bases, with 15 bases separating them. The CDR3 sequence: CAISPGTPPNEQFF. CDR3 nucleotide sequence: TGTGCCATCAGCCCCGGGACTCCGCCCAATGAGCAGTTCTTC.